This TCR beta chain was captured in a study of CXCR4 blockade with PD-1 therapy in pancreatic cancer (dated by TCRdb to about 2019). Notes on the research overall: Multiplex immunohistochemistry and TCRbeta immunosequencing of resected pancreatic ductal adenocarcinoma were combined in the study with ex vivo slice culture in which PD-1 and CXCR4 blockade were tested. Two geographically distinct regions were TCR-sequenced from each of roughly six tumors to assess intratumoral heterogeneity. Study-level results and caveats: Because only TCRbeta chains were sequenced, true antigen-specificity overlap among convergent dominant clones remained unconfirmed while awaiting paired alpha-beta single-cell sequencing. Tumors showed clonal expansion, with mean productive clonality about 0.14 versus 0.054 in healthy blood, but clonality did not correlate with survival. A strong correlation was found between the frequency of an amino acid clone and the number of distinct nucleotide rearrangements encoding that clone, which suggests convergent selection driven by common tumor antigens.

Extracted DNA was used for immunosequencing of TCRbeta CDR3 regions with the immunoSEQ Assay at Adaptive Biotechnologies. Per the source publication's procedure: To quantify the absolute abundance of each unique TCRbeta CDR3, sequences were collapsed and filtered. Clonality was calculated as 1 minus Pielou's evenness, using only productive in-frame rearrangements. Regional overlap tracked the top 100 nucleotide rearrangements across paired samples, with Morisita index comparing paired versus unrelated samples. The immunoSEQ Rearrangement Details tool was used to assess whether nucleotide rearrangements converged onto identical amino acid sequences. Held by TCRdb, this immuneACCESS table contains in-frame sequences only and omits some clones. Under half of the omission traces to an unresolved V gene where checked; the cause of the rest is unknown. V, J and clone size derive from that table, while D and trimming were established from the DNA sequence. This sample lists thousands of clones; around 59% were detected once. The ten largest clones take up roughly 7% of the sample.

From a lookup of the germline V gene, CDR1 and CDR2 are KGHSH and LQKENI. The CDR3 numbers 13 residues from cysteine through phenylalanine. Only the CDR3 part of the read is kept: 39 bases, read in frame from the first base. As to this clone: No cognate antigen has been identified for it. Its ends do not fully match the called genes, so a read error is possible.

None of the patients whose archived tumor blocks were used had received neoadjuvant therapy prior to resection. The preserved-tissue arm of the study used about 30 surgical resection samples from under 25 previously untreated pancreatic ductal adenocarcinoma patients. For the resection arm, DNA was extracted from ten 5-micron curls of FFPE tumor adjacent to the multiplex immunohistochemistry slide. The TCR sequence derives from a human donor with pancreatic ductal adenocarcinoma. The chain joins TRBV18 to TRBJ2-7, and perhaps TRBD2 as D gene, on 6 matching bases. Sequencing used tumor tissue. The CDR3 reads CVSSPGGEYEQYF. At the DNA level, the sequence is TGTGTCAGCTCACCCGGGGGAGAATACGAGCAGTACTTC.